Described below is a single T cell receptor beta chain sequence and its context. Its antigen is still unknown. Per-base qualities were not stored, and no clone one base away is much larger. The collaborating institutions used their own protocols to collect whole blood in K2EDTA tubes. Collaborator samples were shipped for TCRbeta analysis as frozen whole blood, isolated PBMCs, or DNA extracted from either sample type. The data derive from a study of blood T cell repertoires in COVID-19 (dated by TCRdb to the early 2020s). Background for the entire study: The collaborator samples originated in the United States, Italy and Spain and spanned the acute and convalescent phases of COVID-19. The prospective study material was composed of cDNA or gDNA derived from T cells, B-cell-depleted T cells, or PBMCs. Subjects who had been exposed to COVID-19, were actively infected with it, or had recovered from it provided the deeply sampled blood TCRbeta repertoires that made up the dataset. The repertoires were released in a freely available public database meant as a resource for research on the immune response to SARS-CoV-2. The samples were drawn from the first 160 participants of the ongoing ImmuneRACE study and from under 1,500 subjects provided by 6 global collaborators. Nearly every sample came with metadata listing a de-identified subject ID, COVID-19 status, age in years and sex. Where available, HLA class I and class II types were obtained from metadata supplied by the sample provider rather than from assay-based typing.

TCRbeta CDR3 regions were amplified from genomic DNA by means of the immunoSEQ Assay, a bias-controlled multiplex PCR. In the original analysis: The number of nucleated cells in each sample was estimated by amplification of reference gene primers within the assay. Sequence reads were collapsed and filtered to measure the absolute abundance of every unique TCRbeta CDR3 rearrangement. Productive Simpson clonality was computed per sample as the square root of Simpson's diversity index over productive rearrangements. Not all clones reach the TCRdb copy of this immuneACCESS table, which keeps in-frame sequences only. Checked studies attribute under half of the gap to unresolved V genes and leave the rest unexplained. That table is the source of V, J and clone size, and D and trimming were worked out from the DNA. This sample gives about 98,000 clones in total; approximately 82% of them show up just once. The leading ten clones occupy 9.5% to 13% of the sample.

V is shortened by 8 bases, J by 1 base, and the region joining them spans 15 bases. Measured from the cysteine to the phenylalanine, the CDR3 is 15 residues long. The read is trimmed to its CDR3 DNA, 45 bases read in frame from base 1. The germline V gene specifies SNHLY as CDR1 and FYNNEI as CDR2. Findings and caveats that apply to the study as a whole: The amount of clinical and demographic metadata varied by source and participant and was provided uncurated.

The chain employs TRBV2 and TRBJ1-5; D gene: possibly TRBD1, on 5 matching bases. The receptor comes from a man aged 65 to 79 with active or convalescent COVID-19. Sample: peripheral blood. The CDR3 here reads CASRPDTLSNQPQHF. The bases read TGTGCCAGCCGTCCGGACACGCTAAGCAATCAGCCCCAGCATTTT.